One T cell receptor (beta chain) is described in this entry. The V gene's germline CDR1 is DFQATT and CDR2 SNEGSKA (reference sequence). V was trimmed by 3 bases and J by 0 bases, leaving 18 bases between them. The CDR3 is made up of 17 amino acids. The record originates from a study of CD8 T cells in Susac syndrome. When the RNA was reverse transcribed, random hexamers were used with an input of roughly 0.5 to 1 ug. The CDR3 of TCR beta was amplified by immunoSEQ multiplex PCR across 54 Vbeta and 13 Jbeta. Each CDR3 protein is one row after TCRdb ran MiXCR on the immunoSEQ multiplex PCR reads. Here the sample spans 120,000 to 150,000 distinct CDR3 sequences, 85% to 95% being singletons. CD8+ and CD4+ blood T cells underwent TCR beta sequencing. The study used treatment-naive patients who had stable or active relapsing-remitting disease as multiple sclerosis controls. Through negative isolation, CD4+ and CD8+ T cells were obtained, while TEMRA cells were enriched using FACS.

This chain links TRBV20-1 with TRBJ1-5; no clear D. The TCR originated in a human donor with multiple sclerosis. Sequenced: CD4+ T cells from PBMCs. The CDR3 coding sequence is TGCAGTGCTAGGAGAAGGAGCAGCCAGATTAGCAATCAGCCCCAGCATTTT. Translating it yields CSARRRSSQISNQPQHF.